These 9 T cell receptor beta chains were sequenced from one sample in a study of CD8 T cells in ankylosing spondylitis. TCRdb re-derived calls from the 5' RACE reads in MiXCR, one entry per CDR3 protein. This sample has fewer than 350,000 distinct CDR3 sequences, with around a tenth found just once. What was sequenced was blood, either unsorted or a sorted T cell fraction (not recorded which). These receptors all come from a female donor with ankylosing spondylitis or in good health (not recorded which).

This clonotype was recorded a few times. The chain links TRBV20-1 to TRBJ1-5; D is perhaps TRBD1 (5 bases). Trimming took 5 bases from V and 0 from J, leaving 11 bases between them. This CDR3 is built from 14 residues. Germline-derived CDR1 and CDR2 are DFQATT and SNEGSKA (reference sequence). CDR3 DNA: TGCAGTGCTCGCCGGGGGATTAGCAATCAGCCCCAGCATTTT. Encoded protein: CSARRGISNQPQHF.

The sample holds many counts of this clonotype. This chain joins TRBV29-1 and TRBJ2-4; weak D call: TRBD1 (6 bases). Trimming stripped 6 bases from V and 4 bases from J, with 10 bases between. The CDR3 covers 12 residues. CDR1 and CDR2 (germline): SQVTM, ANQGSEA. CDR3 residues: CSVGQGKNIQYF. CDR3 DNA: TGCAGCGTAGGGCAGGGGAAAAACATTCAGTACTTC.

This clonotype has ten or more counts. This rearrangement joins TRBV5-1 to TRBJ2-2; D is unclear. The CDR3 length is 14 residues. Trimming removed 4 bases at V and 8 bases at J, with 15 bases between. Germline V CDR1 and CDR2: SGHRS, YFSETQ. Written as DNA, the CDR3 is TGCGCCAGCAGCCCCAACTCCGTGGGAGGGGAGCTGTTTTTT. Translated, it gives CASSPNSVGGELFF.

This clonotype has at least ten counts. This chain joins TRBV5-1 and TRBJ1-1; 12 bases are a match to TRBD1. V trimming: 3 bases; J trimming: 3 bases; junction bases outside the gene matches: 3. This CDR3 comprises 15 residues. The germline V gene encodes CDR1 SGHRS and CDR2 YFSETQ. DNA of the CDR3: TGCGCCAGCAGCTGGGACAGGGGGCGGGACACTGAAGCTTTCTTT. It yields the protein CASSWDRGRDTEAFF.

This chain links TRBV3-1 with TRBJ1-2; D not certain. The V gene's germline CDR1 is LGHDT and CDR2 YNNKEL (reference sequence). The CDR3 length is 13 residues. V was trimmed by 0 bases and J by 5 bases, leaving 7 bases between them. In nucleotides, the CDR3 is TGTGCCAGCAGCCAAGATCTACTTTATGGCTACACCTTC. Amino acid sequence: CASSQDLLYGYTF.

The CDR3 is CASRLDVRRSYEQYF. As DNA, the CDR3 is TGTGCCAGCAGGTTGGACGTACGACGCTCCTACGAGCAGTACTTC. This chain joins TRBV28 and TRBJ2-7; D remains unclear. The CDR3 has 15 amino acids. The ends were cut back, 6 bases at V and 0 bases at J, with 15 bases in the middle. The germline CDR1 and CDR2 sequences are MDHEN and SYDVKM.

The genes are TRBV21-1 and TRBJ2-3; the table's TRBD1 call for D was not verified on the DNA. TRBV21-1 is annotated as a pseudogene. The CDR3 runs to 15 residues. CDR3 sequence: CASSEGFGSTDTQYF. The CDR3 coding sequence is TGTGCCAGCAGCGAGGGGTTCGGTAGCACAGATACGCAGTATTTT.

The rearrangement links TRBV5-1 to TRBJ2-3, with 9 bases identical to TRBD1. Germline-derived CDR1 and CDR2 are SGHRS and YFSETQ. V was clipped by 4 bases and J by 3 bases; unmatched bases: 12. There are 17 residues in the CDR3. DNA of the CDR3: TGCGCCAGCAGCGCGGTTCCGGGACAGGGTGTTACAGATACGCAGTATTTT. It yields the protein CASSAVPGQGVTDTQYF. Drawing the rest from reference TRBV5-1 and TRBJ2-3, the complete variable domain is KAGVTQTPRYLIKTRGQQVTLSCSPISGHRSVSWYQQTPGQGLQFLFEYFSETQRNKGNFPGRFSGRQFSNSRSEMNVSTLELGDSALYLCASSAVPGQGVTDTQYFGPGTRLTVL.

This clonotype has a handful of counts. The CDR3 DNA reads TGTGCCAGCAGCTTATCGAGGGGGCTTGGAAACACCATATATTTT. It specifies CASSLSRGLGNTIYF. The V call is TRBV7-2, the J call TRBJ1-3; 7 nucleotides line up with TRBD1. The CDR3 extends over 15 amino acids. Germline V CDR1 and CDR2: SGHTA, FQGNSA. The junction had 4 bases not matched to a gene; V was cut back by 2 bases and J by 3 bases.